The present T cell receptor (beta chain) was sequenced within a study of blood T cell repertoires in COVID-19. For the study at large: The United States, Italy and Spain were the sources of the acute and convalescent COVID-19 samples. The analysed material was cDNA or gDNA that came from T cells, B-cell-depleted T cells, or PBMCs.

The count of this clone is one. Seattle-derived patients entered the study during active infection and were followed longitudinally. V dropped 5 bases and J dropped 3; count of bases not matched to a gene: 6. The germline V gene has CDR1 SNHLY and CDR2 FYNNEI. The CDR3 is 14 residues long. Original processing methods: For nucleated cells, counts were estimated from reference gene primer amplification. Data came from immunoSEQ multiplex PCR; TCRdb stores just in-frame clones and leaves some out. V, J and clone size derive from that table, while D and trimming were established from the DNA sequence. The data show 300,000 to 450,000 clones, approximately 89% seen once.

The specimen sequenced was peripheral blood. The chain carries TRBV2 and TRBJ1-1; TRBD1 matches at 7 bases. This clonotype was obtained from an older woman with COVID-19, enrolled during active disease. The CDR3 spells CASSSDREDTEAFF. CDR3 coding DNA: TGTGCCAGCAGTTCCGACAGGGAAGACACTGAAGCTTTCTTT. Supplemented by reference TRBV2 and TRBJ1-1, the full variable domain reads EPEVTQTPSHQVTQMGQEVILRCVPISNHLYFYWYRQILGQKVEFLVSFYNNEISEKSEIFDDQFSVERPDGSNFTLKIRSTKLEDSAMYFCASSSDREDTEAFFGQGTRLTVV.